Listed below are T cell receptor beta chains from one sample, sequenced in a study of T cell repertoires in cytomegalovirus infection. These receptors are not linked to any known antigen. MiXCR, run by TCRdb on the reads, gives a single entry per CDR3 protein. The sample includes approximately 990,000 distinct CDR3 sequences, roughly a third of them seen just once. The specimen comprised cultured CD8+ T cells from PBMCs, sampled from culture after CMV antigen stimulation. All receptors come from a human donor in good health (CMV status not recorded). Some clones in this sample may be carry-over from other donors' samples. CDR3s include the opening cysteine and the closing phenylalanine or tryptophan. A D gene is named only where the DNA matches it firmly.

V gene	J gene	D gene	CDR3 protein
TRBV9	TRBJ2-3	-	CASSWDGAEDTQYF
TRBV7-2	TRBJ2-1	-	CASSRGLRSYNEQFF
TRBV29-1	TRBJ1-4	-	CSVLGEKLFF
TRBV4-1	TRBJ1-2	TRBD1	CASSQEDRGYGYTF
TRBV4-1	TRBJ2-2	-	CASSQEVGPGELFF
TRBV14	TRBJ2-1	TRBD1	CASSHPGTGIYNEQFF
TRBV11-3	TRBJ2-7	TRBD1	CASSLYGQAYEQYF
TRBV7-9	TRBJ1-2	-	CASSGQPQGYTF
TRBV20-1	TRBJ2-1	TRBD1	CSAKDREKNNEQFF
TRBV2	TRBJ1-4	-	CASSELGGTNEKLFF
TRBV7-8	TRBJ1-1	-	CASSPLGPGWGTQAFF
TRBV5-1	TRBJ1-1	TRBD1	CASSLTGGITEAFF
TRBV6-2/TRBV6-3	TRBJ1-1	-	CASSLVAAIQRNTEAFF
TRBV6-5	TRBJ2-3	TRBD2	CASSFLHPGGSDTQYF
TRBV6-6	TRBJ1-2	-	CASWEYGYTF
TRBV5-4	TRBJ2-3	-	CASSWRGGAGPIDTQYF
TRBV7-6	TRBJ2-1	TRBD2	CASSIGTSDFDEQFF
TRBV6-2/TRBV6-3	TRBJ1-5	TRBD1	CASSSRRQGYSNQPQHF
TRBV7-9	TRBJ2-6	-	CASSLNYKSGANVLTF
TRBV6-5	TRBJ2-1	-	CASIPTQAPYNEQFF
TRBV10-2	TRBJ1-1	-	CASSETTGDTEAFF
TRBV7-9	TRBJ2-1	-	CASSHAHNEQFF
TRBV13	TRBJ2-6	-	CASSPGRGPGSGANVLTF
TRBV6-5	TRBJ2-2	TRBD1	CASSYSETGTGELFF
TRBV27	TRBJ2-1	TRBD1	CASSPGTVDEQFF
TRBV4-3	TRBJ1-1	TRBD1	CASSQRLQGVMNTEAFF
TRBV12-5	TRBJ2-1	-	CASGLVESSYNEQFF
TRBV7-8	TRBJ2-3	TRBD2	CASSFDLAGAATDTQYF
TRBV28	TRBJ1-1	-	CASSYAPGDPNAEAFF
TRBV7-8	TRBJ2-6	TRBD2	CASSFRGGDSGANVLTF
TRBV20-1	TRBJ2-1	TRBD2	CSAGGLAGVDEQFF
TRBV6-5	TRBJ2-1	-	CASRADREFF
TRBV24-1	TRBJ1-5	-	CATSDAQGGFNQPQHF